The 23 T cell receptor beta chains in this list originate from one sample, sequenced in a study of cytomegalovirus exposure and HLA in healthy donors. PCR involved 60 Vbeta and 13 Jbeta primers. TCRdb's copy holds only in-frame clones and misses some; the assay was immunoSEQ multiplex PCR. The sample yields 90,000 to 150,000 clones, 70% to 80% seen once. Sequencing was carried out using PBMCs. The source of these receptors is a human donor in good health.

The gene calls are TRBV5-8 and TRBJ1-3; possibly TRBD1 for D (5 bases). There are 13 residues in the CDR3. Germline V gene lookup returns CDR1 SGHTS and CDR2 YDEGEE. The V end was cut by 0 bases, the J end by 4 bases, with 5 bases between. This CDR3 is CASSLDRGNTIYF. The CDR3 nucleotides read TGTGCCAGCAGCTTGGACAGGGGAAACACCATATATTTT. Using reference TRBV5-8 and TRBJ1-3 for the parts outside the CDR3, the full variable domain is EAGVTQSPTHLIKTRGQQATLRCSPISGHTSVYWYQQALGLGLQFLLWYDEGEERNRGNFPPRFSGRQFPNYSSELNVNALELEDSALYLCASSLDRGNTIYFGEGSWLTVV.

This clone has only one observation. V usage is TRBV10-3 and J usage is TRBJ2-7; D is unclear. With 5 bases removed from V and 5 bases from J, the gap between germline ends came to 7 bases. CDR3 length: 11 amino acids. The germline V gene encodes CDR1 ENHRY and CDR2 SYGVKD. The CDR3 is CAISFSDEQYF. The CDR3 DNA is TGTGCCATCAGTTTTTCAGACGAGCAGTACTTC.

The V and J genes are TRBV29-1 and TRBJ1-5; possibly TRBD1 for D (5 bases). Trimming pared 0 bases from V and 10 bases from J, leaving 13 bases between. Germline V CDR1 and CDR2: SQVTM, ANQGSEA. The CDR3 length is 13 residues. This CDR3 reads CSVEEVGGGPQHF. The CDR3 DNA reads TGCAGCGTTGAAGAGGTGGGGGGTGGCCCCCAGCATTTT.

The genes are TRBV2 and TRBJ2-6; 7 nucleotides match TRBD1. This CDR3 has 16 amino acids. Germline V gene lookup returns CDR1 SNHLY and CDR2 FYNNEI. After removal of 7 bases from V and 1 base from J, the junction contained 7 bases not matched to a gene. The CDR3 loop is CASKGQTSSGANVLTF. For the CDR3, the DNA is TGTGCCAGCAAGGGACAGACATCATCTGGGGCCAACGTCCTGACTTTC.

Notes on this clone: This sample includes further DNA sequences coding for the same CDR3. V usage is TRBV5-1 and J usage is TRBJ2-7; D is unclear. V lost 0 bases and J 4 bases, leaving 14 bases between the germline ends. The CDR3 consists of 15 residues. Germline V CDR1 and CDR2: SGHRS, YFSETQ. CDR3 nucleotides: TGCGCCAGCAGCTTGGCTACAGACCCTTTTTACGAGCAGTACTTC. Protein sequence: CASSLATDPFYEQYF.

The rearrangement links TRBV6-5 to TRBJ1-2, with 12 bases lining up with TRBD1. CDR3 length: 15 amino acids. V was pared by 5 bases and J by 6 bases, with 7 bases of the junction left unmatched. Germline V lookup: CDR1 MNHEY, CDR2 SVGAGI. In nucleotides, the CDR3 is TGTGCCAGCAGTGTGGGGGGACAGGGGGCGGATGGCTACACCTTC. This sequence encodes CASSVGGQGADGYTF.

This clone was recorded a few times. This sequence joins TRBV2 and TRBJ2-5, with D maybe TRBD2 (7 bases). The germline gives CDR1 SNHLY, CDR2 FYNNEI. The V and J ends lost 1 base and 5 bases respectively, with 14 bases between them. The CDR3 consists of 15 residues. The CDR3 DNA reads as TGTGCCAGCAGTGAAGAGGGGGGGAGGGGCGAGACCCAGTACTTC. Translating gives CASSEEGGRGETQYF.

V is TRBV5-4 and J is TRBJ1-6; 8 positions agree with TRBD1. Per the germline V gene, CDR1 is SGHNT and CDR2 is YYREEE (reference sequence). The CDR3 covers 15 residues. Trimming at V came to 2 bases and at J to 9 bases, leaving 7 bases not matched to a gene. The CDR3 DNA sequence: TGTGCCAGCAGCTTCCCGACAGGGGAGGGTTCACCCCTCCACTTT. Protein sequence: CASSFPTGEGSPLHF. The full variable domain, completed using reference TRBV5-4 and TRBJ1-6, is ETGVTQSPTHLIKTRGQQVTLRCSSQSGHNTVSWYQQALGQGPQFIFQYYREEENGRGNFPPRFSGLQFPNYSSELNVNALELDDSALYLCASSFPTGEGSPLHFGNGTRLTVT.

V usage is TRBV5-1 and J usage is TRBJ2-7, with D perhaps matching TRBD1 (5 bases). Germline loops: CDR1 SGHRS, CDR2 YFSETQ. Trimming removed 0 bases from V and 3 bases from J, with 7 bases in between. CDR3 size: 13 residues. The CDR3 DNA reads as TGCGCCAGCAGCTTGGGGACATACTACGAGCAGTACTTC. Translation: CASSLGTYYEQYF.

This sequence joins TRBV30 and TRBJ1-2; possible D gene TRBD1, 6 bases. The CDR3 length is 14 residues. The germline V gene has CDR1 GTSNPN and CDR2 SVGIG (reference sequence). V gave up 7 bases and J gave up 3 bases, with 18 bases separating them. The DNA of the CDR3 is TGTGCCTTGGATCCACTCAGGGGACACTATGGCTACACCTTC. Translating it yields CALDPLRGHYGYTF.

This clone was counted only a few times. V and J are TRBV5-1 and TRBJ2-2, with D tentatively TRBD2 (6 bases). The V gene lost 4 bases and the J gene lost 7 bases, with 17 bases spanning the gap. The CDR3 is made up of 15 amino acids. Per germline, CDR1 SGHRS and CDR2 YFSETQ. The CDR3 DNA is TGCGCCAGCAGCCCGGAGGGGAGCTGGGGCGGGGAGCTGTTTTTT. It encodes CASSPEGSWGGELFF.

This chain links TRBV5-4 with TRBJ2-3, with 11 bases aligning to TRBD2. The germline CDR1 and CDR2 sequences are SGHNT and YYREEE (reference sequence). The CDR3 runs to 15 residues. Trimming at V came to 3 bases and at J to 6 bases, leaving 6 bases not matched to a gene. CDR3 sequence reads: CASSSTSGSPDTQYF. As DNA, the CDR3 is TGTGCCAGCAGCTCAACTAGCGGGAGCCCCGATACGCAGTATTTT.

The chain recombines TRBV27 with TRBJ1-5; tentative D call: TRBD1 (6 bases). V dropped 7 bases and J dropped 2 bases, with 18 bases sitting between them. This CDR3 region has 16 residues. Germline CDR1 MNHEY, CDR2 SMNVEV (reference sequence). Here the CDR3 reads CASTLRGGLGNQPQHF. The DNA for the CDR3 is TGTGCCAGCACCCTCCGGGGGGGGCTGGGCAATCAGCCCCAGCATTTT.

V is TRBV4-2 and J is TRBJ2-7; perhaps TRBD1 as D (6 bases). V was pared by 3 bases and J by 3 bases, with 15 bases between. Germline V CDR1 and CDR2: LGHNA, YNFKEQ. The CDR3 is 15 residues long. In nucleotides, the CDR3 is TGTGCCAGCAGCCAGGAGGACAGAACGATCTACGAGCAGTACTTC. The encoded protein is CASSQEDRTIYEQYF.

This clone appeared once. The chain recombines TRBV4-2 with TRBJ2-3; 7 nucleotides line up with TRBD1. The CDR3 loop spans 16 amino acids. Germline V gene lookup returns CDR1 LGHNA and CDR2 YNFKEQ. The V and J ends lost 6 bases and 0 bases, in that order; junction bases with no gene match: 9. In nucleotides, the CDR3 is TGTGCCAGCAGTAACTCCCGGGACAGAAGCACAGATACGCAGTATTTT. Translating gives CASSNSRDRSTDTQYF.

In regard to this clone: One end of the junction does not line up with germline, which may come from a read error. This rearrangement joins TRBV7-9 to TRBJ1-2, with D maybe TRBD1 (5 bases). The CDR3 loop spans 13 amino acids. Germline CDR1 and CDR2: SEHNR and FQNEAQ (reference sequence). Here the CDR3 reads CSSSLEGYYGYTF. CDR3 coding DNA: TGTTCCAGCAGCTTAGAGGGGTACTATGGCTACACCTTC.

This chain joins TRBV5-1 and TRBJ1-6; D is possibly TRBD1 (6 bases). Germline V gene sequence: CDR1 SGHRS, CDR2 YFSETQ. This CDR3 is 15 amino acids long. Trimming cost V 3 bases and J 1 base, with 8 bases left between them. The CDR3 is CASSSQGSYNSPLHF. The DNA of the CDR3 is TGCGCCAGCAGCTCCCAGGGGTCCTATAATTCACCCCTCCACTTT.

V gene TRBV5-6 combines with J gene TRBJ2-7, with 7 nucleotides matching TRBD2. Germline V gives CDR1 SGHDT, CDR2 YYEEEE. V shed 5 bases, J shed 5 bases, and the junction held 10 bases outside the gene matches. The CDR3 totals 14 residues. As DNA, the CDR3 is TGTGCCAGCAGTAATTTCGGGGGGAGCCACGAGCAGTACTTC. It codes for CASSNFGGSHEQYF.

The table lists this clone with a few counts. The rearrangement joins TRBV28 to TRBJ1-5, with TRBD1 matching 9 bases. Trimming at V came to 6 bases and at J to 6 bases, leaving 9 bases not matched to a gene. The germline V gene has CDR1 MDHEN and CDR2 SYDVKM. The CDR3 loop spans 15 amino acids. CDR3 DNA sequence: TGTGCCAGCAGCCCAGGGGACAGGGTGTTTCAGCCCCAGCATTTT. This encodes CASSPGDRVFQPQHF.

The CDR3 DNA is TGTGCCTGGAGTAGCAGGGGCGGCAATCAGCCCCAGCATTTT. Amino acid sequence: CAWSSRGGNQPQHF. The gene calls are TRBV30 and TRBJ1-5; maybe TRBD1 (6 bases). V lost 2 bases, J lost 2 bases, and 10 bases lay in between. This CDR3 has 14 residues. From germline, CDR1 is GTSNPN and CDR2 SVGIG (reference sequence).

In this sample, this clone turned up a few times. The chain couples TRBV5-4 to TRBJ1-2; 9 positions match TRBD1. This CDR3 is 15 amino acids long. Germline assignment: CDR1 SGHNT and CDR2 YYREEE (reference sequence). V dropped 2 bases and J dropped 11; count of bases not matched to a gene: 13. Written as DNA, the CDR3 is TGTGCCAGCAGCTTAACCGGACAGGGGAACCCTACGTACACCTTC. Translated, it gives CASSLTGQGNPTYTF.

In this sample, this clone turned up a few times. The chain combines TRBV19 with TRBJ2-2, with D perhaps TRBD2 (5 bases). The germline CDR1 and CDR2 sequences are LNHDA and SQIVND (reference sequence). This CDR3 contains 15 residues. V lost 6 bases, J lost 3 bases, and 14 bases lay in between. CDR3 sequence reads: CASRTGMVDTGELFF. CDR3 nucleotide sequence: TGTGCCAGTAGGACCGGGATGGTGGACACCGGGGAGCTGTTTTTT.

This clone was observed a handful of times. The V and J genes are TRBV2 and TRBJ1-6; possible D gene TRBD1, 5 bases. The CDR3 runs 13 residues. Looked up from germline, CDR1 is SNHLY and CDR2 is FYNNEI. V lost 5 bases to trimming and J lost 9 bases, with 11 bases between them. DNA for the CDR3: TGTGCCAGCAGTCTCAGGGTGGGTTCACCCCTCCACTTT. It encodes CASSLRVGSPLHF. Filled out from reference TRBV2 and TRBJ1-6, the complete variable domain reads EPEVTQTPSHQVTQMGQEVILRCVPISNHLYFYWYRQILGQKVEFLVSFYNNEISEKSEIFDDQFSVERPDGSNFTLKIRSTKLEDSAMYFCASSLRVGSPLHFGNGTRLTVT.